The 23 T cell receptor beta chains below were found in one sample sequenced in a study of shared T cell receptors in the human thymus. Assay used: immunoSEQ multiplex PCR; TCRdb lists only in-frame clones, some missing. This sample has some 660,000 clones, with 70% to 90% found just once. This same sample was also taken into another study, of human thymus T cells.

Source material: thymocytes. These receptors all stem from a boy in the first two years of life with a congenital heart defect.

The chain joins TRBV4-3 to TRBJ1-4; D uncertain. Germline lookup yields CDR1 LGHNA and CDR2 YSLEER. The CDR3 spans 16 residues. Trimming shortened V by 4 bases and J by 10 bases, and 22 bases separated the two germline ends. The CDR3 DNA sequence: TGCGCCAGCAGCCCCGGAGGTGGCGAGGAAATGGGAAAACTGTTTTTT. This translates into CASSPGGGEEMGKLFF.

This chain joins TRBV5-6 and TRBJ2-3; D is possibly TRBD2 (6 bases). V was clipped by 3 bases and J by 0 bases, with 20 bases between them. Germline CDR1 is SGHDT and CDR2 is YYEEEE. The CDR3 covers 18 residues. Here the CDR3 DNA reads TGTGCCAGCAGCTCCGCGGGAAGTATAGCGAATAGCACAGATACGCAGTATTTT. It encodes CASSSAGSIANSTDTQYF.

The V call is TRBV7-2, the J call TRBJ1-3; maybe TRBD1 (5 bases). Trimming removed 5 bases at V and 0 bases at J, with 17 bases between. CDR3 size: 17 residues. Germline assignment: CDR1 SGHTA and CDR2 FQGNSA. The CDR3 spells CASSPHPQQDSGNTIYF. In nucleotides, the CDR3 is TGTGCCAGCAGCCCCCACCCACAACAGGACTCTGGAAACACCATATATTTT.

With regard to this clone: Other DNA sequences in the same sample also yield this CDR3. The chain carries TRBV18 and TRBJ2-3; 7 bases fit TRBD2. CDR3 size: 15 residues. Trimming cost V 3 bases and J 5 bases; bases outside gene matches: 8. The V gene's germline CDR1 is KGHSH and CDR2 LQKENI. CDR3 amino acids: CASSPLLGEGDTQYF. For the CDR3, the DNA is TGTGCCAGCTCACCCCTTTTGGGGGAGGGAGATACGCAGTATTTT.

The count of this clone is one. The gene calls are TRBV11-2 and TRBJ2-5; 7 nucleotides match TRBD1. The length of the CDR3 is 15 residues. The junction had 11 bases not matched to a gene; V was cut back by 5 bases and J by 5 bases. Germline CDR1 SGHAT, CDR2 FQNNGV. The CDR3 region is CASSSEETGYETQYF. For the CDR3, the DNA is TGTGCCAGCAGCAGCGAGGAGACAGGGTACGAGACCCAGTACTTC.

V usage is TRBV28 and J usage is TRBJ1-1, with 7 bases aligning to TRBD1. Unmatched junction bases numbered 20, after V lost 7 bases and J lost 3 bases. The CDR3 runs 18 residues. Germline V gene lookup returns CDR1 MDHEN and CDR2 SYDVKM. CDR3 loop: CASTTTGNIWATDTEAFF. The CDR3, as DNA: TGTGCCAGCACCACGACAGGGAACATTTGGGCAACGGACACTGAAGCTTTCTTT. Based on the CDR3 plus reference TRBV28 and TRBJ1-1, the full variable domain is DVKVTQSSRYLVKRTGEKVFLECVQDMDHENMFWYRQDPGLGLRLIYFSYDVKMKEKGDIPEGYSVSREKKERFSLILESASTNQTSMYLCASTTTGNIWATDTEAFFGQGTRLTVV.

The rearrangement uses TRBV10-3 and TRBJ1-3; D is perhaps TRBD1 (6 bases). The germline gives CDR1 ENHRY, CDR2 SYGVKD. V shed 10 bases and J shed 2 bases, with 12 bases lying between them. The CDR3 contains 13 residues. CDR3 DNA sequence: TGTGCCACCTCAGGGGTCGCTGGAAACACCATATATTTT. It encodes CATSGVAGNTIYF.

Points on this clone: Other DNA sequences from this sample encode an identical CDR3 as well. V gene TRBV4-3 combines with J gene TRBJ2-3; the match to TRBD2 covers 12 bases. CDR1 and CDR2 from the germline V gene are LGHNA and YSLEER. This CDR3 contains 16 residues. V lost 3 bases to trimming and J lost 0 bases; unmatched junction nucleotides: 1. CDR3 sequence (DNA): TGCGCCAGCAGCCAGGGGACTAGCGGGAGCACAGATACGCAGTATTTT. Translation gives CASSQGTSGSTDTQYF.

This chain connects TRBV7-2 to TRBJ2-3; D ambiguous. Per the germline V gene, CDR1 is SGHTA and CDR2 is FQGNSA. V was clipped by 2 bases and J by 4 bases, with 16 bases between them. This CDR3 spans 16 amino acids. In nucleotides, the CDR3 is TGTGCCAGCAGCTTATATTTGGGTAATCGGGCAGATACGCAGTATTTT. As protein: CASSLYLGNRADTQYF. The whole variable domain, filled in from reference TRBV7-2 and TRBJ2-3, reads GAGVSQSPSNKVTEKGKDVELRCDPISGHTALYWYRQSLGQGLEFLIYFQGNSAPDKSGLPSDRFSAERTGGSVSTLTIQRTQQEDSAVYLCASSLYLGNRADTQYFGPGTRLTVL.

This sequence joins TRBV7-9 and TRBJ1-6; TRBD1 might be the D (5 bases). V was cut by 1 base and J by 7 bases, with 20 bases left in between. CDR3 size: 18 residues. Germline V gene sequence: CDR1 SEHNR, CDR2 FQNEAQ (reference sequence). The CDR3 region is CASSLDPLGGLPNSPLHF. The CDR3 bases are TGTGCCAGCAGCTTAGACCCTCTGGGGGGGTTGCCAAATTCACCCCTCCACTTT.

This rearrangement joins TRBV27 to TRBJ1-3, with D hard to call. V was shortened by 4 bases and J by 0 bases, with 19 bases between the two germline ends. The CDR3 loop spans 18 amino acids. From germline, CDR1 is MNHEY and CDR2 SMNVEV (reference sequence). The CDR3 DNA follows: TGTGCCAGCAGTTCCTCAAGAGGGTCCAGGAGCTCTGGAAACACCATATATTTT. This translates into CASSSSRGSRSSGNTIYF.

The rearrangement joins TRBV14 to TRBJ2-1, with D hard to call. Germline V lookup: CDR1 SGHDN, CDR2 FVKESK. Trimming cost V 0 bases and J 6 bases, with 18 bases left between them. This CDR3 comprises 17 residues. In DNA form, the CDR3 reads TGTGCCAGCAGCCAAGATCTGGAAGCCAGTCCGGGCAATGAGCAGTTCTTC. Translating it yields CASSQDLEASPGNEQFF.

V gene TRBV5-1 combines with J gene TRBJ2-7; 11 nucleotides line up with TRBD1. Looked up from germline, CDR1 is SGHRS and CDR2 is YFSETQ. Trimming removed 5 bases from V and 2 bases from J; junction bases left unmatched: 6. The CDR3 runs 15 residues. The CDR3 sequence: CASRLPGQGAYEQYF. The CDR3 region has the DNA TGCGCCAGCAGACTTCCGGGACAGGGGGCCTACGAGCAGTACTTC.

V and J are TRBV19 and TRBJ2-7; D might be TRBD2 (6 bases). The V and J ends lost 5 bases and 3 bases respectively, with 17 bases between them. The V gene's germline CDR1 is LNHDA and CDR2 SQIVND (reference sequence). This CDR3 is built from 15 residues. The CDR3 nucleotides read TGTGCCAGTAGTTCACTAACGGGACTCAACTACGAGCAGTACTTC. Translated, it gives CASSSLTGLNYEQYF.

The chain has TRBV27 and TRBJ2-7; 9 bases match TRBD1. Per the germline V gene, CDR1 is MNHEY and CDR2 is SMNVEV (reference sequence). CDR3 size: 14 residues. The V and J ends lost 5 bases and 2 bases, in that order; junction bases with no gene match: 4. The CDR3 here is CASSADRGAYEQYF. CDR3 coding DNA: TGTGCCAGCAGTGCGGACAGGGGAGCCTACGAGCAGTACTTC.

CDR3 DNA sequence: TGCGCCAGCAGCTCGGGACTAGCGGGATCAAGCTACGAGCAGTACTTC. This translates into CASSSGLAGSSYEQYF. The chain recombines TRBV5-1 with TRBJ2-7; TRBD2 agrees at 13 bases. CDR3 size: 16 residues. J lost 3 bases, V lost 3 bases, and 6 bases had no gene match. Germline V gene sequence: CDR1 SGHRS, CDR2 YFSETQ.

The rearrangement uses TRBV6-6 and TRBJ2-7, with 9 bases identical to TRBD1. Germline trimming cut 8 bases from V and 3 bases from J; bases unmatched to any gene: 8. The CDR3 is made up of 14 amino acids. CDR1 is MNHNY, CDR2 SVGAGI, per germline (reference sequence). CDR3 in DNA: TGTGCCAGCGACCACGGGACAGGGCTCTACGAGCAGTACTTC. Translating gives CASDHGTGLYEQYF.

A single count supports this clone. V usage is TRBV4-1 and J usage is TRBJ2-2, with D maybe TRBD2 (6 bases). Germline loops: CDR1 MGHRA, CDR2 YSYEKL. CDR3 size: 18 residues. Deletions cut 0 bases from V and 4 bases from J, with 18 bases between. CDR3 DNA: TGCGCCAGCAGCCAAGATATTCGGCGGGACGGAACCACCGGGGAGCTGTTTTTT. Translation gives CASSQDIRRDGTTGELFF.

This chain connects TRBV28 to TRBJ1-5, with TRBD1 identical over 7 bases. Unmatched junction bases numbered 8, after V lost 2 bases and J lost 4 bases. Germline lookup yields CDR1 MDHEN and CDR2 SYDVKM. The CDR3 is 16 amino acids. The CDR3 here is CASSLRGPSINQPQHF. CDR3 nucleotide sequence: TGTGCCAGCAGTTTAAGGGGGCCTTCAATAAATCAGCCCCAGCATTTT.

CDR3 in amino acids: CASSQDSTGGHEQFF. The CDR3 DNA is TGCGCCAGCAGCCAAGATTCTACGGGGGGACATGAGCAGTTCTTC. This chain links TRBV4-3 with TRBJ2-1; 7 bases match TRBD2. The V and J ends lost 0 bases and 8 bases, in that order; junction bases with no gene match: 7. Per germline, CDR1 LGHNA and CDR2 YSLEER. The length of the CDR3 is 15 residues.

This clone showed up just a few times. The CDR3 DNA follows: TGCGCCAGCACCCACAGGGGCCCCGAGAAGTCGGTAAACATTCAGTACTTC. Translation: CASTHRGPEKSVNIQYF. The chain links TRBV10-2 to TRBJ2-4; 7 bases map to TRBD1. Germline V gives CDR1 WSHSY, CDR2 SAAADI. CDR3 size: 17 residues. The V and J ends lost 7 bases and 6 bases, in that order; junction bases with no gene match: 18.

V gene TRBV7-3 combines with J gene TRBJ2-1, with 7 bases lining up with TRBD1. The V and J ends lost 0 bases and 3 bases, in that order; junction bases with no gene match: 8. Looked up from germline, CDR1 is SGHTA and CDR2 is FQGTGA. The CDR3 covers 17 residues. CDR3 sequence (DNA): TGTGCCAGCAGCTTAACCCCGGGACAGCTTAACTACAATGAGCAGTTCTTC. Translated: CASSLTPGQLNYNEQFF.

This rearrangement joins TRBV10-3 to TRBJ2-7, with 10 bases lining up with TRBD1. CDR3 length: 17 residues. The V and J ends lost 3 bases and 3 bases, in that order; junction bases with no gene match: 11. CDR1 and CDR2 (germline): ENHRY, SYGVKD. The CDR3 nucleotides read TGTGCCATCAGTGACCCGATAGGACAGGGGGGGTTCTACGAGCAGTACTTC. It encodes CAISDPIGQGGFYEQYF.